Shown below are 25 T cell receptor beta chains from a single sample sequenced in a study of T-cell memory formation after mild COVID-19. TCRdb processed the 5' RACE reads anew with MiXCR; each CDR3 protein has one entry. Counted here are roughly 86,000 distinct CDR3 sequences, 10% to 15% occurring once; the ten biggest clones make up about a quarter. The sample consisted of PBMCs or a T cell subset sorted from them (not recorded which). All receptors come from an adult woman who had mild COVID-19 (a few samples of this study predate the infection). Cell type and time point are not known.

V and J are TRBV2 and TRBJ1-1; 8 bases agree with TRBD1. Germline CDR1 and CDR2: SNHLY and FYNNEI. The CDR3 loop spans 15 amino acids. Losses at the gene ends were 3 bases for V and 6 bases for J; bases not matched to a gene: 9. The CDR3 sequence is CASSDLQGAGPEAFF. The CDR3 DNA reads TGTGCCAGCAGTGACCTTCAGGGGGCGGGTCCTGAAGCTTTCTTT. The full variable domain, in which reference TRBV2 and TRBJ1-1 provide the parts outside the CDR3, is EPEVTQTPSHQVTQMGQEVILRCVPISNHLYFYWYRQILGQKVEFLVSFYNNEISEKSEIFDDQFSVERPDGSNFTLKIRSTKLEDSAMYFCASSDLQGAGPEAFFGQGTRLTVV.

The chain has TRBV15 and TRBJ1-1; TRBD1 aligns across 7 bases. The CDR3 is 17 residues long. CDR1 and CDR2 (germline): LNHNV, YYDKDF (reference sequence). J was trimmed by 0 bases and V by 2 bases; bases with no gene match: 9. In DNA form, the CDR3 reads TGTGCCACCAGCAGAACTTTGACAGGGATCATGAACACTGAAGCTTTCTTT. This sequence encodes CATSRTLTGIMNTEAFF.

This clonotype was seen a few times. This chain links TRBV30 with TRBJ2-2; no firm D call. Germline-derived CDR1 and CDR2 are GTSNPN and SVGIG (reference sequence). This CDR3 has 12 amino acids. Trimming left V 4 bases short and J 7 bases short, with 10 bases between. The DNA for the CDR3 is TGTGCCTGGAATGCCTACGGCGGGGAGCTGTTTTTT. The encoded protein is CAWNAYGGELFF.

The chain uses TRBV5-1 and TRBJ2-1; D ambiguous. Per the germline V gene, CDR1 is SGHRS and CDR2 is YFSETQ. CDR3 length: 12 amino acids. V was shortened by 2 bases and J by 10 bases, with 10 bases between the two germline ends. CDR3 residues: CASSFPGPEQFF. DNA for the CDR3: TGCGCCAGCAGCTTTCCAGGCCCGGAGCAGTTCTTC.

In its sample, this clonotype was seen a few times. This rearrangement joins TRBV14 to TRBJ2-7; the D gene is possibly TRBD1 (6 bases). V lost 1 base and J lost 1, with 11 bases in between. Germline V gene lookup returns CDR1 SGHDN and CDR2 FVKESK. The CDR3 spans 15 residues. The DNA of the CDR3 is TGTGCCAGCAGCCAAGTCCAGGGGACATCCTACGAGCAGTACTTC. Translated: CASSQVQGTSYEQYF.

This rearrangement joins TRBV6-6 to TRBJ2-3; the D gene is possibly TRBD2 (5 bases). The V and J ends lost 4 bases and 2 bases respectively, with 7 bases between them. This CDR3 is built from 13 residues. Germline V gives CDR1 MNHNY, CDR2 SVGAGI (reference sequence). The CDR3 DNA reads TGTGCCAGCAGTTCCGGGGTCACAGATACGCAGTATTTT. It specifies CASSSGVTDTQYF.

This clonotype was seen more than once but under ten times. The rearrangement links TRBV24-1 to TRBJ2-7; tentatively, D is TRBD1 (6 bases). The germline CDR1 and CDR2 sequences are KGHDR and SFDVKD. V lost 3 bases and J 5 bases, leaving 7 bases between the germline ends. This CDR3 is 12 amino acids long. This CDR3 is CATSDHRDEQYF. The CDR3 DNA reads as TGTGCCACCAGTGATCACAGGGACGAGCAGTACTTC.

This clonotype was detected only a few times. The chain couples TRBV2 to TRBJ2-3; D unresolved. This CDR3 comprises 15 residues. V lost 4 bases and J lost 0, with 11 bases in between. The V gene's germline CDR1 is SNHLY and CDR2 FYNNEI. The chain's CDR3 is CASSGESSSTDTQYF. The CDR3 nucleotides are TGTGCCAGCAGTGGAGAGTCCTCTAGCACAGATACGCAGTATTTT.

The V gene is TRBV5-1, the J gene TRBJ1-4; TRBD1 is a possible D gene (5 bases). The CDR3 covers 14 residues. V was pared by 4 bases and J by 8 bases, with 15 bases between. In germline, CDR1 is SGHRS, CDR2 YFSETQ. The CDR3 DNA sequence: TGCGCCAGCAGCCTGAGGGGCAGAATAGAAAAACTGTTTTTT. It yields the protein CASSLRGRIEKLFF.

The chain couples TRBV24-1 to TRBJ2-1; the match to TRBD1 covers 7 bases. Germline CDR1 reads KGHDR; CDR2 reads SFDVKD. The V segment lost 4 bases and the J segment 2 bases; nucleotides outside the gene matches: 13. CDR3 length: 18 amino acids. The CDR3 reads CATSDRGATGSAYNEQFF. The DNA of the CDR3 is TGTGCCACCAGTGACCGAGGGGCGACAGGGAGCGCCTACAATGAGCAGTTCTTC.

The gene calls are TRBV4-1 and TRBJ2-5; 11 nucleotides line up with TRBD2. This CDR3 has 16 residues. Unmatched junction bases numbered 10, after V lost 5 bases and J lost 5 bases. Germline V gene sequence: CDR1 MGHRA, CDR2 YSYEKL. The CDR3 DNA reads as TGCGCCAGCAGCGGAGGAGCCGGGACTAGCGGTGAGACCCAGTACTTC. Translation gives CASSGGAGTSGETQYF.

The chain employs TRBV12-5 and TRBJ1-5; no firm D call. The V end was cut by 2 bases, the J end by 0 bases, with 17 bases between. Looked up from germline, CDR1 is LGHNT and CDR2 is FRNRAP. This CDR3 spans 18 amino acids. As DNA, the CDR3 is TGTGCTAGTGGTTTGTACCCCCCGGTAGTCAATAGCAATCAGCCCCAGCATTTT. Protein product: CASGLYPPVVNSNQPQHF.

The CDR3 nucleotides are TGTGCCAGCAGCGTACCCGGACTAGCGGGGTCCACAGATACGCAGTATTTT. The encoded protein is CASSVPGLAGSTDTQYF. The chain joins TRBV9 to TRBJ2-3, with 12 bases matching TRBD2. The CDR3 sequence is 17 residues long. Trimming removed 1 base from V and 2 bases from J; junction bases left unmatched: 5. The germline gives CDR1 SGDLS, CDR2 YYNGEE. The variable domain in full, with the rest retrieved from reference TRBV9 and TRBJ2-3, is DSGVTQTPKHLITATGQRVTLRCSPRSGDLSVYWYQQSLDQGLQFLIQYYNGEERAKGNILERFSAQQFPDLHSELNLSSLELGDSALYFCASSVPGLAGSTDTQYFGPGTRLTVL.

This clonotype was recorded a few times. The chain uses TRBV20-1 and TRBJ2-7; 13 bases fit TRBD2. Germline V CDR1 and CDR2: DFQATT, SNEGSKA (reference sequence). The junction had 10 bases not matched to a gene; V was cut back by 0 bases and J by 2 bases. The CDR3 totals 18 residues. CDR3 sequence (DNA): TGCAGTGCTAGAGATTTACTAGCGGGAGGGCCAGGCGCCTACGAGCAGTACTTC. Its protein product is CSARDLLAGGPGAYEQYF.

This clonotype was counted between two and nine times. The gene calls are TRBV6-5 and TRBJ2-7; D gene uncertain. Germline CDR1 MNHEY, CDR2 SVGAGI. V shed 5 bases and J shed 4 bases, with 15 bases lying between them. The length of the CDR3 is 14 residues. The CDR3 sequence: CASSLRSWGYEQYF. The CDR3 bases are TGTGCCAGCAGTCTTCGGAGCTGGGGATACGAGCAGTACTTC.

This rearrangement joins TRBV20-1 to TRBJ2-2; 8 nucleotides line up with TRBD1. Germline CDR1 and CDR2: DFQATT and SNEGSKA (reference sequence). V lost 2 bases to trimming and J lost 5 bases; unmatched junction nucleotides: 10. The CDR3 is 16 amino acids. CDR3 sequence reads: CSARSRGLTLTGELFF. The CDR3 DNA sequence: TGCAGTGCTAGAAGCAGGGGGCTGACTCTTACCGGGGAGCTGTTTTTT.

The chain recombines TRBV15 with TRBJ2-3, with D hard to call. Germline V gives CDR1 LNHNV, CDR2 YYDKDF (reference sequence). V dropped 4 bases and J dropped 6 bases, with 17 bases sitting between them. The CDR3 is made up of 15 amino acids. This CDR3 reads CATSTLLRSSDTQYF. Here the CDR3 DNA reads TGTGCCACCAGCACCCTCTTGCGGAGCAGTGATACGCAGTATTTT.

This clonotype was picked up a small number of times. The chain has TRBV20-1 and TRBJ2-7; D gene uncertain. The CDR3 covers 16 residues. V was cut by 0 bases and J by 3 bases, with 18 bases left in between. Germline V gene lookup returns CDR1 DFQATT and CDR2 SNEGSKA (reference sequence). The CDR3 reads CSARDLDTVPGYEQYF. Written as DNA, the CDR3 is TGCAGTGCTAGAGATCTTGACACAGTCCCCGGCTACGAGCAGTACTTC.

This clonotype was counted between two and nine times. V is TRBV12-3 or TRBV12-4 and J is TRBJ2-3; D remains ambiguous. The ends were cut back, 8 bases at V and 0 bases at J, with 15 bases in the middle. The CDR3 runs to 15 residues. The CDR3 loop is CASSGPQLSTDTQYF. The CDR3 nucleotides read TGTGCCAGCTCGGGCCCGCAGCTTAGCACAGATACGCAGTATTTT.

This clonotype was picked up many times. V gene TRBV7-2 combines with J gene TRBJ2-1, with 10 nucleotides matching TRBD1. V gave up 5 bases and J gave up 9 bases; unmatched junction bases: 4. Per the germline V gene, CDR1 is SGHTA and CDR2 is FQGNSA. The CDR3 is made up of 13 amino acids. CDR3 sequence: CASSSRDRGEQFF. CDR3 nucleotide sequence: TGTGCCAGCAGCAGCCGGGACAGGGGTGAGCAGTTCTTC.

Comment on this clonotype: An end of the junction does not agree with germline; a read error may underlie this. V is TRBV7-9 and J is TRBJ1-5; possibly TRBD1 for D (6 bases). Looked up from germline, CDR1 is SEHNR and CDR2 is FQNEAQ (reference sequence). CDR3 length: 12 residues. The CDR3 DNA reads TGTGCCAGCAACCAGCCTCCGGGGGCGCAGGTTTTT. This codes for CASNQPPGAQVF.

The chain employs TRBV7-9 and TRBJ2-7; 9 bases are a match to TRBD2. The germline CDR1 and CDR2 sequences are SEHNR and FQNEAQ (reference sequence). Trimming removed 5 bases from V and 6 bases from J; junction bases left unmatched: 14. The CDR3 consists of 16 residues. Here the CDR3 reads CASSPPPVAGVLEQYF. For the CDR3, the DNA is TGTGCCAGCAGCCCACCCCCAGTAGCGGGGGTTCTCGAGCAGTACTTC. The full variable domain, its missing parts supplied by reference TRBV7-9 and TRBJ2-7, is DTGVSQNPRHKITKRGQNVTFRCDPISEHNRLYWYRQTLGQGPEFLTYFQNEAQLEKSRLLSDRFSAERPKGSFSTLEIQRTEQGDSAMYLCASSPPPVAGVLEQYFGPGTRLTVT.

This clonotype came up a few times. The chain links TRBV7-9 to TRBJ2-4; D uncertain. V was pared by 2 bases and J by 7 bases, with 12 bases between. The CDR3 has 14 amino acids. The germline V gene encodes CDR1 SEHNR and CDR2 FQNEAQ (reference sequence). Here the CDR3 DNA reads TGTGCCAGCAGCTTATCGGGCGGTGGGAACATTCAGTACTTC. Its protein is CASSLSGGGNIQYF.

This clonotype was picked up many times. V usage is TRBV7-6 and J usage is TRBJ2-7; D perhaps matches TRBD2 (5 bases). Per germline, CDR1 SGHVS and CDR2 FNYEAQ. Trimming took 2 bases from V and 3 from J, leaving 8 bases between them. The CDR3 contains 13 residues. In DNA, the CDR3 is TGTGCCAGCAGCTTATTGGGAGTCTACGAGCAGTACTTC. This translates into CASSLLGVYEQYF.

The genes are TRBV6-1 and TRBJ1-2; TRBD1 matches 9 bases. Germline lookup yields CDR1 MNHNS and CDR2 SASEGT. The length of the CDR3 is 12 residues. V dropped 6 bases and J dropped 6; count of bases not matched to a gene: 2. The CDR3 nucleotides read TGTGCCAGCAGACAGGGGGCGGATGGCTACACCTTC. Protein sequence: CASRQGADGYTF.